These 20 T cell receptor beta chains share one sample of origin, sequenced in a study of long-term antiretroviral therapy in people with HIV (dated by TCRdb to between 2021 and 2023). The immunoSEQ hsTCRB v3.0 assay was used at survey level resolution for TRB variable region sequencing. Drawn from immuneACCESS, this table holds only the in-frame rearrangements with V and J called that TCRdb kept. Clones are partly lost; checked studies trace under half to an unresolved V gene and leave the rest unexplained. Here the sample has under 50,000 clones; 75% to 90% occur a single time. The top ten constitute about 4% of the sample. Specimen: unsorted PBMCs, collected just before starting antiretroviral therapy. The receptors stem from a woman younger than 30 with HIV.

The chain carries TRBV7-3 and TRBJ2-1; the match to TRBD2 covers 13 bases. Trimming cost V 1 base and J 5 bases; bases outside gene matches: 5. The CDR3 is made up of 17 amino acids. Germline lookup yields CDR1 SGHTA and CDR2 FQGTGA. This CDR3 reads CASSLNSGLAGDNEQFF. The CDR3 DNA follows: TGTGCCAGCAGCTTAAATTCAGGACTAGCGGGAGACAATGAGCAGTTCTTC.

The V call is TRBV7-3, the J call TRBJ2-3, with D possibly being TRBD2 (5 bases). Germline V CDR1 and CDR2: SGHTA, FQGTGA. The CDR3 consists of 14 residues. V lost 4 bases, J lost 4 bases, and 12 bases lay in between. The CDR3 sequence: CASSSEEGPDTQYF. CDR3 in DNA: TGTGCCAGCAGCTCGGAGGAAGGCCCAGATACGCAGTATTTT.

The chain joins TRBV28 to TRBJ2-3; TRBD2 is a possible D gene (5 bases). The CDR3 totals 15 residues. Deletions cut 4 bases from V and 3 bases from J, with 14 bases between. Germline values: CDR1 MDHEN, CDR2 SYDVKM. The CDR3 region has the DNA TGTGCCAGCAGTTCCCCAAGCGGAGAGACAGATACGCAGTATTTT. Translation gives CASSSPSGETDTQYF.

This clone was seen a few times. The chain is built from TRBV19 and TRBJ1-5; D gene ambiguous. This CDR3 contains 13 residues. V was pared by 5 bases and J by 7 bases, with 12 bases between. CDR1 and CDR2 (germline): LNHDA, SQIVND (reference sequence). The CDR3 region is CASSQMERQPQHF. The CDR3, as DNA: TGTGCCAGTAGTCAAATGGAGAGACAGCCCCAGCATTTT.

The rearrangement uses TRBV12-5 and TRBJ2-7, with TRBD1 matching over 11 bases. Germline-derived CDR1 and CDR2 are LGHNT and FRNRAP. This CDR3 is built from 14 residues. Here the CDR3 reads CVTPGDRGYYEQYF. In DNA form, the CDR3 reads TGTGTCACGCCGGGGGACAGGGGGTACTACGAGCAGTACTTC. Complete variable domain (other parts from reference TRBV12-5 and TRBJ2-7): DARVTQTPRHKVTEMGQEVTMRCQPILGHNTVFWYRQTMMQGLELLAYFRNRAPLDDSGMPKDRFSAEMPDATLATLKIQPSEPRDSAVYFCVTPGDRGYYEQYFGPGTRLTVT.

The chain joins TRBV2 to TRBJ1-3; D gene unclear. Trimming took 6 bases from V and 0 from J, leaving 12 bases between them. The CDR3 spans 15 residues. Germline V gene data show CDR1 as SNHLY and CDR2 as FYNNEI. CDR3 loop: CASRGTQISGNTIYF. The CDR3 nucleotides are TGTGCCAGCAGAGGTACGCAGATCTCTGGAAACACCATATATTTT.

The rearrangement uses TRBV27 and TRBJ2-7; 7 bases are a match to TRBD1. Germline assignment: CDR1 MNHEY and CDR2 SMNVEV (reference sequence). V was pared by 8 bases and J by 2 bases, with 12 bases of the junction left unmatched. The CDR3 contains 15 residues. Here the CDR3 DNA reads TGTGCCAGCCCCCTCACTTACAGGGGTACCTACGAGCAGTACTTC. The encoded protein is CASPLTYRGTYEQYF.

V gene TRBV19 combines with J gene TRBJ1-5; possibly TRBD1 for D (6 bases). This CDR3 is built from 16 residues. V was shortened by 3 bases and J by 1 base, with 13 bases between the two germline ends. In germline, CDR1 is LNHDA, CDR2 SQIVND (reference sequence). The CDR3 region is CASSIHRAASNQPQHF. The CDR3 coding sequence is TGTGCCAGTAGTATTCACAGGGCAGCCAGCAATCAGCCCCAGCATTTT.

This sequence joins TRBV7-3 and TRBJ1-1; no clear D. This CDR3 spans 15 amino acids. With 1 base removed from V and 6 bases from J, the gap between germline ends came to 15 bases. Per germline, CDR1 SGHTA and CDR2 FQGTGA. The CDR3 nucleotides read TGTGCCAGCAGCTTAAGGTCCGTCGAGTTAGCTGAAGCTTTCTTT. Its translation is CASSLRSVELAEAFF.

The V and J genes are TRBV27 and TRBJ2-3; the D gene is possibly TRBD1 (6 bases). Germline assignment: CDR1 MNHEY and CDR2 SMNVEV (reference sequence). The CDR3 is 17 residues long. Trimming took off 7 bases at V and 5 bases at J, with 25 bases between the two ends. The chain's CDR3 is CASTPSTVTGWRDTQYF. The CDR3 region has the DNA TGTGCCAGCACCCCATCGACGGTAACAGGGTGGAGAGATACGCAGTATTTT.

J is TRBJ2-1 and V is TRBV5-4; D may be TRBD2 (6 bases). V lost 4 bases and J lost 9, with 20 bases in between. Germline CDR1 is SGHNT and CDR2 is YYREEE (reference sequence). This CDR3 has 15 residues. The CDR3 region has the DNA TGTGCCAGCAGCGAGGGAGGAAGGAAACGGGGTGAGCAGTTCTTC. This codes for CASSEGGRKRGEQFF.

J is TRBJ1-2 and V is TRBV27; D gene uncertain. The CDR3 spans 12 residues. Per germline, CDR1 MNHEY and CDR2 SMNVEV (reference sequence). The V and J ends lost 7 bases and 4 bases respectively, with 10 bases between them. CDR3 sequence (DNA): TGTGCCAGCACCTCAGGAACCTATGGCTACACCTTC. Its protein product is CASTSGTYGYTF.

The chain carries TRBV4-3 and TRBJ2-2; TRBD2 matches at 7 bases. The CDR3 is 14 amino acids. The V gene end was trimmed by 1 base and the J gene end by 6 bases; junction bases not matched to a gene: 2. Germline CDR1 is LGHNA and CDR2 is YSLEER. CDR3 nucleotide sequence: TGCGCCAGCAGCCAAGGACTAGCCCCCGGGGAGCTGTTTTTT. Its translation: CASSQGLAPGELFF.

The chain carries TRBV6-6 and TRBJ1-3, with a weak D call TRBD1 (6 bases). The CDR3 totals 16 residues. Trimming pared 5 bases from V and 4 bases from J, leaving 18 bases between. Germline CDR1 reads MNHNY; CDR2 reads SVGAGI (reference sequence). In nucleotides, the CDR3 is TGTGCCAGCAGTCCCACGGGGGGGGCGGGCGGAAACACCATATATTTT. Translated: CASSPTGGAGGNTIYF.

The chain combines TRBV7-9 with TRBJ2-1; D is possibly TRBD2 (6 bases). The CDR3 runs to 16 residues. Germline values: CDR1 SEHNR, CDR2 FQNEAQ (reference sequence). V was shortened by 5 bases and J by 7 bases, with 21 bases between the two germline ends. CDR3 bases: TGTGCCAGCAGCCCCCCATGGGGGGAGGTAAGGAATGAGCAGTTCTTC. Translating it yields CASSPPWGEVRNEQFF.

CDR3 sequence reads: CASGQGPSSYEQYF. The CDR3 DNA reads as TGTGCCAGCGGACAGGGGCCTAGCTCCTACGAGCAGTACTTC. The chain has TRBV6-5 and TRBJ2-7; 9 nucleotides match TRBD1. The CDR3 is made up of 14 amino acids. The junction had 5 bases not matched to a gene; V was cut back by 8 bases and J by 0 bases. Germline CDR1 reads MNHEY; CDR2 reads SVGAGI.

The chain combines TRBV2 with TRBJ2-1; D is unclear. V was shortened by 1 base and J by 0 bases, with 4 bases between the two germline ends. Germline V gene lookup returns CDR1 SNHLY and CDR2 FYNNEI. CDR3 length: 14 amino acids. The CDR3 bases are TGTGCCAGCAGTGAAGGGCTCTCCTACAATGAGCAGTTCTTC. This sequence encodes CASSEGLSYNEQFF.

The gene calls are TRBV6-1 and TRBJ2-7, with D unresolved. This CDR3 has 15 amino acids. CDR1 is MNHNS, CDR2 SASEGT, per germline. Trimming took off 1 base at V and 1 base at J, with 11 bases between the two ends. CDR3 nucleotide sequence: TGTGCCAGCAGTGAAGAAGCCACCTTATCCTACGAGCAGTACTTC. Protein: CASSEEATLSYEQYF.

The V gene is TRBV4-1, the J gene TRBJ1-1; no clear D. Germline CDR1 reads MGHRA; CDR2 reads YSYEKL. The CDR3 has 14 amino acids. V was trimmed by 8 bases and J by 0 bases, leaving 13 bases between them. In nucleotides, the CDR3 is TGCGCCAGCTGCCCGACGGTCATGAACACTGAAGCTTTCTTT. Translating it yields CASCPTVMNTEAFF.

V and J are TRBV4-1 and TRBJ1-1; no firm D call. Germline lookup yields CDR1 MGHRA and CDR2 YSYEKL. The CDR3 has 12 amino acids. Trimming took 0 bases from V and 3 from J, leaving 2 bases between them. CDR3 in DNA: TGCGCCAGCAGCCAAGACTACACTGAAGCTTTCTTT. Its protein product is CASSQDYTEAFF.